A selection of T cell receptor beta chains follows, all from one sample in a study of blood T cell repertoires in COVID-19. Sequencing was performed with immunoSEQ multiplex PCR; in TCRdb, only in-frame clones are kept and a portion is missing. The table shows 150,000 or so clones, with around nine tenths occurring only once. The specimen sequenced was peripheral blood. The receptors shown here come from a human donor in a cohort sampled during active COVID-19. The CDR3 runs from the conserved cysteine through the conserved F or W. Fields, in order: J gene, CDR3 length, V gene, D gene, clone size, CDR3 DNA, CDR3 protein. The D gene is left open where the match is weak. Clone sizes are given selectively: once, few, many, or a class where the clone is expanded.

j_call: TRBJ1-2
cdr3_length: 14
v_call: TRBV9
d_call: -
clone_size: -
cdr3_nt: TGTGCCAGCAGCCCCTATGGAGGTGGCTATGGCTACACCTTC
cdr3_aa: CASSPYGGGYGYTF

j_call: TRBJ2-7
cdr3_length: 14
v_call: TRBV3-1/TRBV3-2
d_call: TRBD2
clone_size: -
cdr3_nt: TGTGCCAGCAGCCAGCTAGCGGGCTCCTACGAGCAGTACTTC
cdr3_aa: CASSQLAGSYEQYF

j_call: TRBJ2-7
cdr3_length: 11
v_call: TRBV29-1
d_call: -
clone_size: -
cdr3_nt: TGCAGCGTTGCGAACAGCTACGAGCAGTACTTC
cdr3_aa: CSVANSYEQYF

j_call: TRBJ1-6
cdr3_length: 15
v_call: TRBV28
d_call: -
clone_size: -
cdr3_nt: TGTGCCAGCAGTCCCGGCGGATTCACGAATTCACCCCTCCACTTT
cdr3_aa: CASSPGGFTNSPLHF

j_call: TRBJ2-3
cdr3_length: 11
v_call: TRBV2
d_call: -
clone_size: -
cdr3_nt: TGTGCCAGCGGGGGGTTAGATACGCAGTATTTT
cdr3_aa: CASGGLDTQYF

j_call: TRBJ1-2
cdr3_length: 13
v_call: TRBV2
d_call: -
clone_size: few
cdr3_nt: TGTGCCAGCAGTGAATGGGGGGATGTTGGCTACACCTTC
cdr3_aa: CASSEWGDVGYTF

j_call: TRBJ1-2
cdr3_length: 14
v_call: TRBV28
d_call: -
clone_size: -
cdr3_nt: TGTGCCAGCAGCTCGGCGGGACGGACCTATGGCTACACCTTC
cdr3_aa: CASSSAGRTYGYTF

j_call: TRBJ2-7
cdr3_length: 14
v_call: TRBV6-6
d_call: TRBD2
clone_size: -
cdr3_nt: TGTGCCAGCAGTATTGGACTAGCAGATGGAGAGCAGTACTTC
cdr3_aa: CASSIGLADGEQYF

j_call: TRBJ1-4
cdr3_length: 15
v_call: TRBV7-2
d_call: TRBD1
clone_size: -
cdr3_nt: TGTGCCAGCAGCGACTGGGACAGGGGCGGTGAAAAACTGTTTTTT
cdr3_aa: CASSDWDRGGEKLFF

j_call: TRBJ2-7
cdr3_length: 15
v_call: TRBV3-1/TRBV3-2
d_call: -
clone_size: -
cdr3_nt: TGTGCCAGCAGCCAAGGAGCTCAGGGAGGCTACGAGCAGTACTTC
cdr3_aa: CASSQGAQGGYEQYF